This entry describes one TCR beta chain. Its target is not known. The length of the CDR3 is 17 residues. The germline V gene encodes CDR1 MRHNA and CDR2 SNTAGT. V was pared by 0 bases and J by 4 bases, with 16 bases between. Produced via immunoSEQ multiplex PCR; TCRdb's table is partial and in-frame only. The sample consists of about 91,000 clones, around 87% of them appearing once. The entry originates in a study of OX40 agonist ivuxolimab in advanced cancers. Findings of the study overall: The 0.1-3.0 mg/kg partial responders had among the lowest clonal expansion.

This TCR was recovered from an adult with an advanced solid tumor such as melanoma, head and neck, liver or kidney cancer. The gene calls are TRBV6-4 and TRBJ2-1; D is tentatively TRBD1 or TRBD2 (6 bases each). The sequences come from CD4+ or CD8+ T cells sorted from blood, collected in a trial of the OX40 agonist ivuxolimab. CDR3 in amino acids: CASSDSGGRSQYNEQFF. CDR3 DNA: TGTGCCAGCAGTGACTCTGGGGGGCGATCCCAATACAATGAGCAGTTCTTC.